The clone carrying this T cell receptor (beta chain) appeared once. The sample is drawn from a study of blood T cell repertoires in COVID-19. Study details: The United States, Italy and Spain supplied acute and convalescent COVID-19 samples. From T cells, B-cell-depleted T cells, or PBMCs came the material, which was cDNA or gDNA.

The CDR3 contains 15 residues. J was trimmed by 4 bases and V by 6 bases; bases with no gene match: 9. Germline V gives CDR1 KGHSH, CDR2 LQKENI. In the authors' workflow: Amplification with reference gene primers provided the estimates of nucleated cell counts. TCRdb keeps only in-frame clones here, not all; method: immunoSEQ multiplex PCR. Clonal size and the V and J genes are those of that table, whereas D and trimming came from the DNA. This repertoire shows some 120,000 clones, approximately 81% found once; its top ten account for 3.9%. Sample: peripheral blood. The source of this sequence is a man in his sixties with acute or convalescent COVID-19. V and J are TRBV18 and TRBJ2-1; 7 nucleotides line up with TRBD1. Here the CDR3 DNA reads TGTGCCAGCTCCCAAACGGGACAGTCTTACAATGAGCAGTTCTTC. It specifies CASSQTGQSYNEQFF.